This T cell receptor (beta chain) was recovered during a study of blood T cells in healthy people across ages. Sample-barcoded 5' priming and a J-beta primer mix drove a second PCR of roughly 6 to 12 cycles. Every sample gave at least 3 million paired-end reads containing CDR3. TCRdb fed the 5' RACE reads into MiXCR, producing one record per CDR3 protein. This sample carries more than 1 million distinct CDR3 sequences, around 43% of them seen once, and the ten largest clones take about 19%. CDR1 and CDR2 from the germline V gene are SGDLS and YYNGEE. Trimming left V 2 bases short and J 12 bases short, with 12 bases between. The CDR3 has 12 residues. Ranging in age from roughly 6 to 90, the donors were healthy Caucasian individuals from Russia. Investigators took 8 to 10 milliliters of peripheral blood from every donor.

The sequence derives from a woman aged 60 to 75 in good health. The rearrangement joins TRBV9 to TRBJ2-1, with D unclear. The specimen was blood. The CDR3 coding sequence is TGTGCCAGCAGCGTCGACAATCATAGGCAGTTCTTC. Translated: CASSVDNHRQFF.